This TCR beta chain came from a study of blood T cell repertoires in COVID-19. As for the study in general: Sources were T cells, B-cell-depleted T cells, or PBMCs; the material itself was cDNA or gDNA.

Only in-frame clones appear in the TCRdb table, and some are missing; sequencing was by immunoSEQ multiplex PCR. This repertoire shows some 150,000 clones, under 85% found once; its top ten account for 1.6%. The CDR3 runs 14 residues. V lost 0 bases and J 4 bases, leaving 10 bases between the germline ends. Germline values: CDR1 SGHRS, CDR2 YFSETQ. This chain links TRBV5-1 with TRBJ1-1; tentatively, D is TRBD1 (5 bases). The origin of this receptor is a human donor in a cohort sampled during active COVID-19. Material: peripheral blood. The CDR3 DNA reads TGCGCCAGCAGCTTGGGCCAGGGAGGCACTGAAGCTTTCTTT. Its translation: CASSLGQGGTEAFF.